These T cell receptor beta chains were read from a single sample in a study of shared clonotypes between healthy human individuals. The assay was immunoSEQ multiplex PCR, and TCRdb's table has in-frame clones only and misses some. The repertoire consists of some 2 million clones, with 85% to 95% occurring once and the leading ten covering 0.1% to 0.15%. The material sequenced was naive CD4+ T cells sorted from blood. These receptors were taken from a man between 18 and 29 years old in good health. Each CDR3 is given with its conserved first and last residue. Each record gives: D gene, clone size, V gene, J gene, CDR3 protein, CDR3 DNA. A D gene is named only where the DNA matches it firmly. The size of a clone is reported for some rows only, either as once, few or many, or as a class for expanded clones.

TRBD1	-	TRBV5-4	TRBJ1-1	CASSLRDRMPKAFF	TGTGCCAGCAGCTTGAGGGACAGAATGCCCAAAGCTTTCTTT
-	-	TRBV6-1	TRBJ1-1	CASSELEGRDEAFF	TGTGCCAGCAGTGAATTGGAGGGTAGGGATGAAGCTTTCTTT
TRBD1	-	TRBV5-1	TRBJ2-3	CASSWTGSTDTQYF	TGCGCCAGCAGCTGGACAGGTAGCACAGATACGCAGTATTTT
-	-	TRBV19	TRBJ1-5	CASSIEQGGFRNQPQHF	TGTGCCAGTAGTATTGAGCAGGGCGGGTTTCGCAATCAGCCCCAGCATTTT
TRBD2	-	TRBV2	TRBJ2-7	CASKGASGRYEQYF	TGTGCCAGCAAGGGGGCTAGCGGGAGGTACGAGCAGTACTTC
TRBD1	-	TRBV7-3	TRBJ2-3	CASSLSRDRGTDTQYF	TGTGCCAGCAGCTTATCCAGGGACAGGGGGACAGATACGCAGTATTTT
-	-	TRBV5-1	TRBJ2-2	CASSFFTQRNSNTGELFF	TGCGCCAGCAGCTTTTTTACCCAACGGAATTCGAACACCGGGGAGCTGTTTTTT
TRBD1	-	TRBV6-5	TRBJ1-5	CASSPGTGQPQHF	TGTGCCAGCAGCCCAGGGACAGGACAGCCCCAGCATTTT
-	-	TRBV6-5	TRBJ1-1	CASSYDRTDTEAFF	TGTGCCAGCAGTTACGACCGTACGGACACTGAAGCTTTCTTT
TRBD1	-	TRBV11-2	TRBJ2-3	CASSYRGRVDTQYF	TGTGCCAGCAGCTATAGGGGGCGGGTAGATACGCAGTATTTT
-	-	TRBV30	TRBJ1-1	CAWGQPNTEAFF	TGTGCCTGGGGGCAACCGAACACTGAAGCTTTCTTT
-	-	TRBV5-1	TRBJ2-2	CASSLGRRTNTGELFF	TGCGCCAGCAGCTTGGGGAGACGGACGAACACCGGGGAGCTGTTTTTT
TRBD2	-	TRBV4-2	TRBJ2-5	CASSLLTGGLETQYF	TGTGCCAGCAGCTTGCTGACGGGGGGGTTGGAGACCCAGTACTTC
-	-	TRBV18	TRBJ2-2	CASSPGGNTGELFF	TGTGCCAGCTCACCGGGCGGGAACACCGGGGAGCTGTTTTTT
-	-	TRBV7-8	TRBJ1-6	CASSYGTGRPLHF	TGTGCCAGCAGCTATGGCACAGGCAGACCCCTCCACTTT
-	-	TRBV2	TRBJ1-4	CASSEDRPNEKLFF	TGTGCCAGCAGTGAAGACAGACCTAATGAAAAACTGTTTTTT
TRBD1	-	TRBV5-1	TRBJ1-4	CASSLSGTGPEKLFF	TGCGCCAGCAGCTTGAGTGGGACAGGACCAGAAAAACTGTTTTTT
-	-	TRBV28	TRBJ2-2	CASRAGGVNTGELFF	TGTGCCAGCAGGGCCGGGGGCGTTAACACCGGGGAGCTGTTTTTT
-	-	TRBV5-1	TRBJ2-2	CASSRGGAGTGELFF	TGCGCCAGCAGCCGAGGAGGGGCCGGCACCGGGGAGCTGTTTTTT
-	-	TRBV28	TRBJ2-7	CASSSLSGGLYEQYF	TGTGCCAGCAGTTCCCTTAGTGGGGGGCTATACGAGCAGTACTTC
-	-	TRBV28	TRBJ2-7	CASTPAPLSSYEQYF	TGTGCCAGCACCCCGGCGCCCTTAAGCTCCTACGAGCAGTACTTC
TRBD2	once	TRBV5-1	TRBJ2-7	CASSRGLAGDEQYF	TGCGCCAGCAGCCGAGGACTAGCGGGAGACGAGCAGTACTTC
-	-	TRBV30	TRBJ1-5	CAWSSGQNQPQHF	TGTGCCTGGAGTTCGGGGCAAAATCAGCCCCAGCATTTT
TRBD1	-	TRBV19	TRBJ1-4	CASCRDRGEKLFF	TGTGCCAGTTGCCGGGACAGGGGTGAAAAACTGTTTTTT
-	once	TRBV7-2	TRBJ1-1	CASSLLQRNTEAFF	TGTGCCAGCAGCCTTCTACAGAGGAACACTGAAGCTTTCTTT